This TCR beta chain was sequenced for a study of cytomegalovirus exposure and HLA in healthy donors. Separate from the approximately 670-subject first cohort, the approximately 120-subject validation cohort was the one that the donors belonged to. Data came from immunoSEQ multiplex PCR; TCRdb stores just in-frame clones and leaves some out. The table includes about 220,000 clones, 75% to 90% detected once. The sequenced material came from PBMCs. This TCR derives from a woman aged 25-40 years in good health and CMV-seropositive.

In DNA, the CDR3 is TGTGCCAGCAGTTCAGCCCGCCTAGTCACCTACGAGCAGTACTTC. Its translation: CASSSARLVTYEQYF. The V and J genes are TRBV28 and TRBJ2-7; no firm D call. Germline values: CDR1 MDHEN, CDR2 SYDVKM. Deletions cut 4 bases from V and 2 bases from J, with 15 bases between. The length of the CDR3 is 15 residues.